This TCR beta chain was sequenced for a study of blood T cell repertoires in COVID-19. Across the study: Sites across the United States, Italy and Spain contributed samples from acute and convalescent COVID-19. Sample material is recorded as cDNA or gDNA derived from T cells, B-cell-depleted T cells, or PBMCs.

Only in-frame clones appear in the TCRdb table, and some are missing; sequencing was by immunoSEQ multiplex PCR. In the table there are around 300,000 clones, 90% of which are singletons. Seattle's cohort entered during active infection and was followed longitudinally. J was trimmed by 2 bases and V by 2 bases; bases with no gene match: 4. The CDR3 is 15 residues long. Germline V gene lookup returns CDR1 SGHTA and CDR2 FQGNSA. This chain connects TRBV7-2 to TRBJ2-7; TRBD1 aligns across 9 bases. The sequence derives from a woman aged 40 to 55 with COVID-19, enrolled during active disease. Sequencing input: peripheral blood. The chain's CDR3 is CASSLRGTGTYEQYF. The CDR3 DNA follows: TGTGCCAGCAGCTTACGAGGGACAGGGACCTACGAGCAGTACTTC.